This T cell receptor (beta chain) appears in the sequencing data of a study of blood T cell repertoires in COVID-19. The protocol was immunoSEQ multiplex PCR, while the TCRdb copy is restricted to in-frame clones and leaves out a portion. In the table there are 200,000 to 300,000 clones, about 68% of which are singletons. Sequenced material: peripheral blood. The sequence was collected from a woman of 80 years or more with acute or convalescent COVID-19.

The DNA of the CDR3 is TGTGCCAGCAGTTACACCGAACAGGGGGCAAATTCACCCCTCCACTTT. Residues: CASSYTEQGANSPLHF. V usage is TRBV6-2 or TRBV6-3 and J usage is TRBJ1-6; 9 bases match TRBD1. The CDR3 loop spans 16 amino acids. Per germline, CDR1 MNHEY and CDR2 SVGEGT. J was trimmed by 7 bases and V by 2 bases; bases with no gene match: 6.